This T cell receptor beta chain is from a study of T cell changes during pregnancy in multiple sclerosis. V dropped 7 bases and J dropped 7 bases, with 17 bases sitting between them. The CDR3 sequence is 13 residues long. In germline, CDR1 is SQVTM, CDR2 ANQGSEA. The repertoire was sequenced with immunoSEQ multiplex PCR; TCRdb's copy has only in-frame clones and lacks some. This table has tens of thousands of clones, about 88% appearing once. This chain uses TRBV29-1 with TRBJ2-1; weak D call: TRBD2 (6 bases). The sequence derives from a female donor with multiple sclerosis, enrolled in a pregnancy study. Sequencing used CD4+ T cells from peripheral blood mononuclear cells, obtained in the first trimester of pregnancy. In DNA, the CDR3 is TGCAGCGCCTCAACTAGCCTCTCGAATGAGCAGTTCTTC. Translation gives CSASTSLSNEQFF.